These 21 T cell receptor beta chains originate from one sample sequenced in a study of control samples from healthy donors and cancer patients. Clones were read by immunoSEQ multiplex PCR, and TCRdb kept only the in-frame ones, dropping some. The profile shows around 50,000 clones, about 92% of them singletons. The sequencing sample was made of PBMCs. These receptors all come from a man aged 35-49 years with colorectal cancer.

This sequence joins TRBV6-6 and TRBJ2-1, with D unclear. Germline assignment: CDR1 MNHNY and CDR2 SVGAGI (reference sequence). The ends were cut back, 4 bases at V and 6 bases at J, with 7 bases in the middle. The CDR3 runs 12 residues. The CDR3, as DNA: TGTGCCAGCAGTTCCCCGGGCAATGAGCAGTTCTTC. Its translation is CASSSPGNEQFF.

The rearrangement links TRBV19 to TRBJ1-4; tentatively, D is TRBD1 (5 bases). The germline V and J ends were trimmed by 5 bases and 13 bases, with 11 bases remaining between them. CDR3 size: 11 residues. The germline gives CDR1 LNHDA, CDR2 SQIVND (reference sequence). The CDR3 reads CASSLRGGLFF. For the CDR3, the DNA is TGTGCCAGTAGTCTTAGGGGAGGACTGTTTTTT.

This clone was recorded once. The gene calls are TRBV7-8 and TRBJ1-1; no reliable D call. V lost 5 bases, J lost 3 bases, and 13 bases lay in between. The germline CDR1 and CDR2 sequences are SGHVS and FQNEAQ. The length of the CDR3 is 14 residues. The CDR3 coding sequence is TGTGCCAGCAGCGAGGAAGTGGTGGACACTGAAGCTTTCTTT. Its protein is CASSEEVVDTEAFF.

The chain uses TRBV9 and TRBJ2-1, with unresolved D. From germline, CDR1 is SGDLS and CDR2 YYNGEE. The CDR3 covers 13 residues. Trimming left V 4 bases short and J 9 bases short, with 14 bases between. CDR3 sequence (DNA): TGTGCCAGCAGCTTGACCGCCCCTGGTGAGCAGTTCTTC. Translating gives CASSLTAPGEQFF.

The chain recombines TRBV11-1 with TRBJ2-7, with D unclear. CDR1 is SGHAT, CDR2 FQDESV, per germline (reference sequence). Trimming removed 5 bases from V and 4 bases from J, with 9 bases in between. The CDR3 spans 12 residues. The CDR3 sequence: CASSPGRYEQYF. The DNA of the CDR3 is TGTGCCAGCAGCCCCGGACGATACGAGCAGTACTTC.

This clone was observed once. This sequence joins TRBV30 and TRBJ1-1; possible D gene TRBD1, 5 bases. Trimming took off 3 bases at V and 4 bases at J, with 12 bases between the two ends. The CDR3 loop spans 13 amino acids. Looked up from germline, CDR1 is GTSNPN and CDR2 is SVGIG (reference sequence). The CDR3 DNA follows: TGTGCCTGGAGCGGCGTCCAGGGCACTGAAGCTTTCTTT. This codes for CAWSGVQGTEAFF.

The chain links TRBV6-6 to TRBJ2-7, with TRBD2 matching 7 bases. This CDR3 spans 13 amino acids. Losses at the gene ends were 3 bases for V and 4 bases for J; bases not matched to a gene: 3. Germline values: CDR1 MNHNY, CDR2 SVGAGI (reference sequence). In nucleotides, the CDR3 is TGTGCCAGCAGTTATAGCGGGCCGTACGAGCAGTACTTC. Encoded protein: CASSYSGPYEQYF.

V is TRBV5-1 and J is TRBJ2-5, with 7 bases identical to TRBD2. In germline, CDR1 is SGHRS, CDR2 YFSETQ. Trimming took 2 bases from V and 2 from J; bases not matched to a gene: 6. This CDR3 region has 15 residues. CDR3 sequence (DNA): TGCGCCAGCAGCTTAGTCAGCGGGAAACAAGAGACCCAGTACTTC. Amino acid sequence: CASSLVSGKQETQYF.

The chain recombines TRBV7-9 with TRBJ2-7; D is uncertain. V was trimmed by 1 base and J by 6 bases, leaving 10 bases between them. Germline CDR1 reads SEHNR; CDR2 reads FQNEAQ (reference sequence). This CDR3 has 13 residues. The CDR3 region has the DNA TGTGCCAGCAGCTTAGGGGTCTCAGGCGAGCAGTACTTC. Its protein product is CASSLGVSGEQYF.

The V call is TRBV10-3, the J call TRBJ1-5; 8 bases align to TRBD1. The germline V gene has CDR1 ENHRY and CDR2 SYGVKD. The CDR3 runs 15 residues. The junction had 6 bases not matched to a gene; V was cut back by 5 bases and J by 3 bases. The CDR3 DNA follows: TGTGCCATCAGTCAGGGGGCAAGCGTCAATCAGCCCCAGCATTTT. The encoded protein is CAISQGASVNQPQHF.

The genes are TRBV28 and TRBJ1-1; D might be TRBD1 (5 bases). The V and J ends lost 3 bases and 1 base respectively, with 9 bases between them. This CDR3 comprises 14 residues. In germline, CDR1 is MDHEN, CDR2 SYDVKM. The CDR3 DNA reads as TGTGCCAGCAGTTTCACGACAGCGAACACTGAAGCTTTCTTT. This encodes CASSFTTANTEAFF.

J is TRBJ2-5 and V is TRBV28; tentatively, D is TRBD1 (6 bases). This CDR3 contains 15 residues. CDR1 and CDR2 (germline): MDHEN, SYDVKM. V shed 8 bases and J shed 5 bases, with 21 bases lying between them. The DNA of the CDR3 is TGTGCCAGCGATCGGCCCTTACAGGGCGGGGAGACCCAGTACTTC. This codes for CASDRPLQGGETQYF.

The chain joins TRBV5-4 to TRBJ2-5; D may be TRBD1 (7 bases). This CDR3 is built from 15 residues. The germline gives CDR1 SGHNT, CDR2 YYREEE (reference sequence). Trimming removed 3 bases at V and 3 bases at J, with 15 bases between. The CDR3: CASSSRGRGEETQYF. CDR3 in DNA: TGTGCCAGCAGCTCGCGGGGCAGGGGGGAAGAGACCCAGTACTTC.

The CDR3 is CASSLRSTEAFF. In nucleotides, the CDR3 is TGCGCCAGCAGCTTACGTTCCACTGAAGCTTTCTTT. V gene TRBV5-1 combines with J gene TRBJ1-1, with unresolved D. This CDR3 spans 12 amino acids. V was trimmed by 2 bases and J by 4 bases, leaving 6 bases between them. Germline V lookup: CDR1 SGHRS, CDR2 YFSETQ.

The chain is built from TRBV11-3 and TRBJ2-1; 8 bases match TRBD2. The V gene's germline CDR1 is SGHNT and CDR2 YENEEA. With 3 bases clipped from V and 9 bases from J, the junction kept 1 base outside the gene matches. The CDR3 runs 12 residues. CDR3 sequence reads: CASSFREGEQFF. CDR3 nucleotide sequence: TGTGCCAGCAGCTTTCGGGAGGGTGAGCAGTTCTTC.

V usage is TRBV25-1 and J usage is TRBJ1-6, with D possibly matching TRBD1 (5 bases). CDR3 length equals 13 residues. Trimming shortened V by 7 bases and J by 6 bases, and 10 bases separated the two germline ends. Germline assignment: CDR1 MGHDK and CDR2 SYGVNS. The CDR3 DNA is TGTGCCAGCAAGGGACTGATTAATTCACCCCTCCACTTT. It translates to CASKGLINSPLHF.

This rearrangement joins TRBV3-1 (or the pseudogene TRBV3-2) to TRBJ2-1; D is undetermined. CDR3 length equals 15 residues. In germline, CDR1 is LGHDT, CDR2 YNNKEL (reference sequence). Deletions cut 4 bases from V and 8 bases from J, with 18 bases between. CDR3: CASSPYLGRVDEQFF. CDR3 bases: TGTGCCAGCAGCCCGTACTTGGGAAGAGTGGATGAGCAGTTCTTC.

In nucleotides, the CDR3 is TGTGCCAGCAGTTACGGACGTAATCAGCCCCAGCATTTT. It is translated as CASSYGRNQPQHF. The J gene is TRBJ1-5, the V gene TRBV2; D unclear. The germline gives CDR1 SNHLY, CDR2 FYNNEI. With 5 bases removed from V and 4 bases from J, the gap between germline ends came to 9 bases. The CDR3 spans 13 residues.

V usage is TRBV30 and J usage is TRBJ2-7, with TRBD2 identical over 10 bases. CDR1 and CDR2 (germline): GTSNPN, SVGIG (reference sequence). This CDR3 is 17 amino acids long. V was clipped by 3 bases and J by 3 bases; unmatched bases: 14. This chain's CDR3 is CAWSMGRTSGTGYEQYF. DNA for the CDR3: TGTGCCTGGAGCATGGGACGCACTAGCGGGACGGGCTACGAGCAGTACTTC.

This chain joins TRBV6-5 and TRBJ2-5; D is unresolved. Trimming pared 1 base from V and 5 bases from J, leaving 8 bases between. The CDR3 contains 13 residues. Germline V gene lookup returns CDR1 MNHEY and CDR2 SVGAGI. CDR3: CASSYYRRETQYF. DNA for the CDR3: TGTGCCAGCAGTTACTACCGTCGGGAGACCCAGTACTTC.

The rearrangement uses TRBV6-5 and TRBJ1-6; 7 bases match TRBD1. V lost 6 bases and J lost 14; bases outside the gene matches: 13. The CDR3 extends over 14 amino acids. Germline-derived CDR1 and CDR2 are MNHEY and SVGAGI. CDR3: CASSDRVLSGTLHF. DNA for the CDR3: TGTGCCAGCAGCGACAGGGTTCTAAGCGGAACCCTCCACTTT.